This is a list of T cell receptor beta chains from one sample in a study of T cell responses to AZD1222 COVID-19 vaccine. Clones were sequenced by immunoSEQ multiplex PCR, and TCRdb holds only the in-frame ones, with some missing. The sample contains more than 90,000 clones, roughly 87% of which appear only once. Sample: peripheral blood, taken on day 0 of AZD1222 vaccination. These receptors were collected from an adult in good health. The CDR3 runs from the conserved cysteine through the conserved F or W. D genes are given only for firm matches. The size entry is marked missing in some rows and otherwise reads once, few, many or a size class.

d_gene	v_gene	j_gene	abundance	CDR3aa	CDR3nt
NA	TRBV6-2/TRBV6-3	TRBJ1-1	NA	CASSSALYGTEAFF	TGTGCCAGCAGTTCGGCCCTATACGGGACTGAAGCTTTCTTT
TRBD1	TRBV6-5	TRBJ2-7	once	CASSWGQATYEQYF	TGTGCCAGCAGCTGGGGACAGGCCACCTACGAGCAGTACTTC
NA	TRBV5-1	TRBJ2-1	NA	CASSLMTDYNEQFF	TGCGCCAGCAGCCTGATGACGGATTACAATGAGCAGTTCTTC
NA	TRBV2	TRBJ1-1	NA	CASRRRGGNMNTEAFF	TGTGCCAGCAGGAGGAGGGGTGGGAACATGAACACTGAAGCTTTCTTT
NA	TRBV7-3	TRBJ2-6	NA	CASSLTGVSGANVLTF	TGTGCCAGCAGCTTAACGGGGGTCTCTGGGGCCAACGTCCTGACTTTC
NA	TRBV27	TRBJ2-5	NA	CASSASPETQYF	TGTGCCAGCAGTGCCTCCCCAGAGACCCAGTACTTC
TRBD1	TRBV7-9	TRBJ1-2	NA	CASSPSGTGGYGYTF	TGTGCCAGCAGCCCTTCCGGGACAGGGGGTTATGGCTACACCTTC
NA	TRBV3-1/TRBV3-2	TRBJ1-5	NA	CASSLNFGGVGNQPQHF	TGTGCCAGCAGCCTCAACTTCGGGGGCGTTGGCAATCAGCCCCAGCATTTT
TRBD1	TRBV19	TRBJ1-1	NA	CASSIEEDRGLTEAFF	TGTGCCAGTAGTATAGAAGAGGACAGGGGACTCACTGAAGCTTTCTTT
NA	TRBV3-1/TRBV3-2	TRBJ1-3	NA	CASSQPGSSGNTIYF	TGTGCCAGCAGCCAACCGGGTTCCTCTGGAAACACCATATATTTT
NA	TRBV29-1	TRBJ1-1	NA	CSVEGTQRTNTEAFF	TGCAGCGTTGAAGGGACACAACGTACGAACACTGAAGCTTTCTTT
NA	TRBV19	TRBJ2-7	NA	CASSIEGDGSSYEQYF	TGTGCCAGTAGTATAGAAGGGGACGGGAGCTCCTACGAGCAGTACTTC
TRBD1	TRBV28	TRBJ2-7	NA	CASSLFRGQGEQYF	TGTGCCAGCAGTTTATTCAGGGGGCAGGGCGAGCAGTACTTC
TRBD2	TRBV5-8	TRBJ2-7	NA	CASSAGTSGLVTEQYF	TGTGCCAGCAGCGCCGGGACTAGCGGCCTCGTTACCGAGCAGTACTTC
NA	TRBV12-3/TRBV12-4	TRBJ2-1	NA	CASSAYNEQFF	TGTGCCAGCAGCGCCTACAATGAGCAGTTCTTC
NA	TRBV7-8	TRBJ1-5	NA	CASSLVGIGNQPQHF	TGTGCCAGCAGCTTAGTGGGTATTGGCAATCAGCCCCAGCATTTT
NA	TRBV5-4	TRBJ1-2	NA	CASKRAEDYGYTF	TGTGCCAGTAAACGGGCCGAGGACTATGGCTACACCTTC
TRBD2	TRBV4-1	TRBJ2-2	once	CASSQERLAGGRTGELFF	TGCGCCAGCAGCCAAGAGCGGCTAGCGGGAGGACGAACCGGGGAGCTGTTTTTT
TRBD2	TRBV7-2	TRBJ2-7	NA	CASRRTSGPYEQYF	TGTGCCAGCAGGCGGACTAGCGGGCCCTACGAGCAGTACTTC
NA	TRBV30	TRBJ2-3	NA	CAWSLGAGLTDTQYF	TGTGCCTGGAGCCTTGGGGCCGGGCTGACGGATACGCAGTATTTT
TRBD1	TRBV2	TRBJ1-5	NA	CASSGTGDSQPQHF	TGTGCCAGCAGTGGGACAGGGGATAGTCAGCCCCAGCATTTT
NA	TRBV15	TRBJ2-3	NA	CATSRGSSGNTDTQYF	TGTGCCACCAGCAGAGGTAGTAGCGGAAACACAGATACGCAGTATTTT
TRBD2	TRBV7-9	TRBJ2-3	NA	CASSFPGRAYDFDTQYF	TGTGCCAGCAGCTTCCCCGGGAGGGCCTACGATTTTGATACGCAGTATTTT
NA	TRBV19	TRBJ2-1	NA	CASSIDVIYEQFF	TGTGCCAGTAGTATAGATGTAATTTATGAGCAGTTCTTC
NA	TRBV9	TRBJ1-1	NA	CAGSERGAGTEAFF	TGTGCCGGCTCCGAGAGGGGGGCAGGCACTGAAGCTTTCTTT
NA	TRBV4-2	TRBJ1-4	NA	CASSLESTTGNEKLFF	TGTGCCAGCAGCCTGGAGTCGACCACGGGGAATGAAAAACTGTTTTTT
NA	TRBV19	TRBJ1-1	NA	CASSPRTVMNTEAFF	TGTGCCAGTAGTCCCAGGACGGTCATGAACACTGAAGCTTTCTTT
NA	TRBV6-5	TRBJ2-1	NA	CASSFGGPSYNEQFF	TGTGCCAGCAGTTTCGGGGGGCCCTCCTACAATGAGCAGTTCTTC
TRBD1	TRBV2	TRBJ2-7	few	CARDRGFYEQYF	TGTGCCAGGGACAGGGGTTTTTACGAGCAGTACTTC
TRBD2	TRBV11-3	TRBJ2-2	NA	CASSLTGTSLTGELFF	TGTGCCAGCAGCCTAACCGGGACTAGTTTAACCGGGGAGCTGTTTTTT
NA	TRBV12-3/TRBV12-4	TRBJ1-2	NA	CASSAGLYGYTF	TGTGCCAGCAGTGCAGGACTATATGGCTACACCTTC
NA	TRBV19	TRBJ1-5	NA	CARKDTGKNSNQPQHF	TGTGCCAGAAAAGATACCGGAAAAAATAGCAATCAGCCCCAGCATTTT
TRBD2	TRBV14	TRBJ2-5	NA	CASSPFTSGMGETQYF	TGTGCCAGCAGCCCATTTACTAGCGGGATGGGAGAGACCCAGTACTTC
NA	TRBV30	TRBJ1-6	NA	CAWSLVGNNSPLHF	TGTGCCTGGAGTTTAGTAGGGAATAATTCACCCCTCCACTTT
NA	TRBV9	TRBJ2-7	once	CASSVATDQSYEQYF	TGTGCCAGCAGCGTAGCTACCGACCAGTCTTACGAGCAGTACTTC
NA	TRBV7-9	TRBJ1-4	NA	CASSLVGGANEKLFF	TGTGCCAGCAGCTTAGTGGGGGGAGCTAATGAAAAACTGTTTTTT
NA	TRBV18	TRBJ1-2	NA	CASSASNYGYTF	TGTGCCAGCTCAGCATCCAACTATGGCTACACCTTC
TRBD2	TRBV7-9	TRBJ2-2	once	CASSLITGGITRKTGELFF	TGTGCCAGCAGCTTAATAACCGGGGGGATTACGAGGAAGACCGGGGAGCTGTTTTTT
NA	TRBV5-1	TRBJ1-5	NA	CASSPGRVSGNQPQHF	TGCGCCAGCAGCCCCGGGAGGGTATCGGGCAATCAGCCCCAGCATTTT
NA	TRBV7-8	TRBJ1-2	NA	CASSLGVVGTNYGYTF	TGTGCCAGCAGCTTAGGGGTCGTGGGGACGAACTATGGCTACACCTTC
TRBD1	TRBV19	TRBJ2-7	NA	CASRDRATLEQYF	TGTGCCAGCAGGGACAGGGCCACCCTCGAGCAGTACTTC
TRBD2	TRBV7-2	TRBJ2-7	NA	CASSSGTSGPDEQYF	TGTGCCAGCAGCTCCGGGACTAGCGGGCCTGATGAGCAGTACTTC
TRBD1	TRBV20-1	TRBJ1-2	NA	CSAERTGRYTF	TGCAGTGCAGAAAGGACAGGGAGGTACACCTTC
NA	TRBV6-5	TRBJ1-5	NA	CASRPPGYSNQPQHF	TGTGCCAGCAGACCCCCGGGGTATAGCAATCAGCCCCAGCATTTT
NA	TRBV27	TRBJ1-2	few	CASSLSGQGHGYTF	TGTGCCAGCAGTTTAAGTGGGCAGGGGCACGGCTACACCTTC
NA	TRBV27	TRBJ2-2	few	CASRADGGTGELFF	TGTGCCAGCAGAGCGGACGGGGGTACCGGGGAGCTGTTTTTT
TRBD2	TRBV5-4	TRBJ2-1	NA	CASSSPPGGRANNEQFF	TGTGCCAGCAGCTCTCCTCCAGGCGGGAGGGCCAACAATGAGCAGTTCTTC
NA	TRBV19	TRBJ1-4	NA	CASSMRTVIATNEKLFF	TGTGCCAGTAGTATGAGGACAGTCATTGCAACTAATGAAAAACTGTTTTTT
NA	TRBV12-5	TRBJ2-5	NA	CASGLVPGQETQYF	TGTGCTAGTGGTTTGGTACCAGGACAAGAGACCCAGTACTTC
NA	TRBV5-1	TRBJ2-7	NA	CASSFEIWQKNEQYF	TGCGCCAGCAGCTTCGAAATTTGGCAGAAAAACGAGCAGTACTTC
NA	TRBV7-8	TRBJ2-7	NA	CASSLVVTVDFTEQYF	TGTGCCAGCAGCTTAGTTGTTACGGTTGACTTCACCGAGCAGTACTTC